One and the same sample provided the 11 T cell receptor beta chains below, sequenced in a study of Tregs in tolerant kidney transplant recipients. The nonmyeloablative bone marrow transplants came from related graft donors, with transient mixed chimerism. Repertoires were generated with immunoSEQ multiplex PCR, while TCRdb's copy carries only in-frame clones and drops some. There are about 64,000 clones in the sample; approximately 89% occur only once, and around 4.1% lies in the top ten. Here the sequenced sample was CD4+ T cells from blood (PBMCs), taken 6 months after the transplant. The origin of the receptors is a human patient who received a combined kidney and bone marrow transplant. Some T cells could come from the graft donor.

The V and J genes are TRBV11-2 and TRBJ2-7; D possibly corresponds to TRBD1 (5 bases). Looked up from germline, CDR1 is SGHAT and CDR2 is FQNNGV. The CDR3 totals 14 residues. V shed 1 base and J shed 9 bases, with 16 bases lying between them. Here the CDR3 reads CASSLGRGLRMQYF. The CDR3 DNA reads as TGTGCCAGCAGCTTAGGAAGGGGATTGAGAATGCAGTACTTC.

This rearrangement joins TRBV30 to TRBJ2-6; D call uncertain. The CDR3 contains 13 residues. Germline V gene sequence: CDR1 GTSNPN, CDR2 SVGIG (reference sequence). Between the trimmed V and J ends, which lost 4 bases and 0 bases, there was a span of 4 bases. The CDR3: CAWTSSGANVLTF. The CDR3 DNA follows: TGTGCCTGGACGAGCTCTGGGGCCAACGTCCTGACTTTC.

This chain joins TRBV10-3 and TRBJ2-7, with D hard to call. Germline CDR1 ENHRY, CDR2 SYGVKD. The CDR3 covers 13 residues. V was clipped by 2 bases and J by 4 bases, with 9 bases between them. In nucleotides, the CDR3 is TGTGCCATCAGTGAGGGCTCTAGATACGAGCAGTACTTC. Its protein product is CAISEGSRYEQYF.

The chain has TRBV5-4 and TRBJ1-2; D may be TRBD1 (5 bases). The CDR3 runs 12 residues. Between the trimmed V and J ends, which lost 8 bases and 2 bases, there was a span of 10 bases. CDR1 and CDR2 (germline): SGHNT, YYREEE (reference sequence). CDR3 residues: CASRTLNYGYTF. The CDR3 DNA follows: TGTGCCAGTAGGACACTGAACTATGGCTACACCTTC.

This chain connects TRBV18 to TRBJ2-5, with 9 bases lining up with TRBD2. There are 15 residues in the CDR3. Germline V CDR1 and CDR2: KGHSH, LQKENI. V lost 3 bases to trimming and J lost 1 base; unmatched junction nucleotides: 3. Written as DNA, the CDR3 is TGTGCCAGCTCACCCTCTAGCGGGATCCAAGAGACCCAGTACTTC. It specifies CASSPSSGIQETQYF. The whole variable domain, filled in from reference TRBV18 and TRBJ2-5, reads NAGVMQNPRHLVRRRGQEARLRCSPMKGHSHVYWYRQLPEEGLKFMVYLQKENIIDESGMPKERFSAEFPKEGPSILRIQQVVRGDSAAYFCASSPSSGIQETQYFGPGTRLLVL.

V and J are TRBV7-6 and TRBJ2-5, with 9 bases aligning to TRBD1. The assigned J gene may be wrong: the sequence end matches TRBJ2-7 better. Germline values: CDR1 SGHVS, CDR2 FNYEAQ. This CDR3 is built from 15 residues. The CDR3 DNA sequence: TGTGCCAGCAGCTTAGGGGGACAGGGACCCTACGAGCAGTACTTC. Protein sequence: CASSLGGQGPYEQYF.

The chain joins TRBV6-5 to TRBJ2-1; D remains unclear. V was pared by 2 bases and J by 16 bases, with 15 bases between. This CDR3 has 12 residues. CDR1 and CDR2 (germline): MNHEY, SVGAGI. The CDR3 loop reads CASSYGNNGLFF. CDR3 bases: TGTGCCAGCAGTTACGGCAACAACGGGTTATTCTTC.

V is TRBV5-8 and J is TRBJ2-3; TRBD1 might be the D (6 bases). V gave up 1 base and J gave up 3 bases, with 9 bases separating them. CDR3 size: 14 residues. Looked up from germline, CDR1 is SGHTS and CDR2 is YDEGEE. The DNA of the CDR3 is TGTGCCAGCAGCTTGAGACAGGTAACAGATACGCAGTATTTT. Translating it yields CASSLRQVTDTQYF.

The genes are TRBV18 and TRBJ1-1, with 7 bases identical to TRBD1. This CDR3 is built from 15 residues. J lost 7 bases, V lost 2 bases, and 10 bases had no gene match. Per germline, CDR1 KGHSH and CDR2 LQKENI. The DNA of the CDR3 is TGTGCCAGCTCACCAAGTACAGGGCCAGGGGGTGAAGCTTTCTTT. It translates to CASSPSTGPGGEAFF.

This clone was detected once. The chain employs TRBV7-3 and TRBJ2-7; 8 bases match TRBD1. Germline V CDR1 and CDR2: SGHTA, FQGTGA. The CDR3 has 13 residues. J lost 7 bases, V lost 2 bases, and 4 bases had no gene match. This CDR3 is CASSLDRGREQYF. The CDR3 coding sequence is TGTGCCAGCAGCTTAGACAGGGGTCGAGAGCAGTACTTC.

The chain couples TRBV27 to TRBJ2-3, with TRBD2 as a possible D gene (5 bases). The CDR3 covers 18 residues. V gave up 4 bases and J gave up 8 bases, with 28 bases separating them. Germline V CDR1 and CDR2: MNHEY, SMNVEV (reference sequence). In DNA form, the CDR3 reads TGTGCCAGCAGTTCTCTCGGTTTAGGTCTAGCAGGAAGTGGTACGCAGTATTTT. Its translation: CASSSLGLGLAGSGTQYF.